Below are 25 T cell receptor beta chains sequenced from a single sample in a study of CD8 T cells in Susac syndrome. RNA in amounts of roughly 0.5 to 1 ug was reverse transcribed with random hexamers. One entry per CDR3 protein, called by TCRdb with MiXCR from the immunoSEQ multiplex PCR reads. Counted here are roughly 190,000 distinct CDR3 sequences, about 95% occurring once; the ten biggest clones make up 0.1%. Specimen: CD4+ T cells from PBMCs. These TCRs come from a human donor in good health.

The chain links TRBV20-1 to TRBJ2-7, with 7 positions matching TRBD1. V lost 5 bases and J lost 1; bases outside the gene matches: 5. There are 13 residues in the CDR3. The germline V gene encodes CDR1 DFQATT and CDR2 SNEGSKA (reference sequence). CDR3 residues: CSAHSQGSYEQYF. The CDR3 bases are TGCAGTGCTCACTCACAGGGGTCCTACGAGCAGTACTTC.

V gene TRBV9 combines with J gene TRBJ1-4; unclear D gene. The CDR3 has 14 amino acids. V lost 0 bases to trimming and J lost 8 bases, with 11 bases between them. Germline lookup yields CDR1 SGDLS and CDR2 YYNGEE. The DNA of the CDR3 is TGTGCCAGCAGCGTAGCTCCGGGTTCAGAAAAACTGTTTTTT. Protein sequence: CASSVAPGSEKLFF.

In the case of this clonotype: At one boundary the junction diverges from the germline segment, which might be a read error. The rearrangement links TRBV30 to TRBJ2-5, with D possibly matching TRBD1 (6 bases). Germline V CDR1 and CDR2: GTSNPN, SVGIG (reference sequence). The CDR3 contains 15 residues. In DNA, the CDR3 is TGTGCCCGGAGTGTACGTCCAGGGGACGGGGAGACCCAGTACTTC. Protein sequence: CARSVRPGDGETQYF.

The chain has TRBV28 and TRBJ2-3; no firm D call. The CDR3 totals 11 residues. CDR1 and CDR2 from the germline V gene are MDHEN and SYDVKM. The ends were cut back, 8 bases at V and 4 bases at J, with 7 bases in the middle. The CDR3 is CASSRADTQYF. In nucleotides, the CDR3 is TGTGCCAGCTCTAGGGCAGATACGCAGTATTTT.

The chain combines TRBV20-1 with TRBJ1-3; no reliable D call. Trimming cost V 1 base and J 8 bases, with 9 bases left between them. Germline V lookup: CDR1 DFQATT, CDR2 SNEGSKA (reference sequence). This CDR3 is built from 12 residues. CDR3 amino acids: CSARGSVDTIYF. The CDR3 coding sequence is TGCAGTGCTAGAGGTTCGGTGGACACCATATATTTT.

V usage is TRBV30 and J usage is TRBJ1-5; D unclear. V shed 0 bases and J shed 4 bases, with 7 bases lying between them. The CDR3 has 13 amino acids. In germline, CDR1 is GTSNPN, CDR2 SVGIG (reference sequence). The DNA for the CDR3 is TGTGCCTGGAGTGTCTCCGTGAATCAGCCCCAGCATTTT. Translation: CAWSVSVNQPQHF.

This clonotype was seen just once. This chain links TRBV28 with TRBJ2-7; D uncertain. The CDR3 has 14 residues. Deletions cut 7 bases from V and 2 bases from J, with 15 bases between. Germline loops: CDR1 MDHEN, CDR2 SYDVKM. CDR3 bases: TGTGCCAGCACCGCGACCTTTCCTACCTACGAGCAGTACTTC. This codes for CASTATFPTYEQYF.

This clonotype was found once. The rearrangement joins TRBV29-1 to TRBJ2-7; perhaps D is TRBD1 or TRBD2 (5 bases each). The germline V and J ends were trimmed by 6 bases and 0 bases, with 12 bases remaining between them. Germline values: CDR1 SQVTM, CDR2 ANQGSEA. The CDR3 runs to 13 residues. The CDR3 loop reads CSVAWDPSYEQYF. As DNA, the CDR3 is TGCAGCGTGGCCTGGGACCCCTCCTACGAGCAGTACTTC.

The rearrangement uses TRBV7-7 and TRBJ2-1; D unclear. There are 11 residues in the CDR3. CDR1 SSHAT and CDR2 FNYEAQ come from the germline V gene (reference sequence). CDR3 DNA: TGTGCTAAGTGGATATCCAATGAGCAGTTCTTC. Its protein is CAKWISNEQFF.

The genes are TRBV28 and TRBJ2-2; TRBD2 might be the D (5 bases). V gave up 3 bases and J gave up 4 bases, with 18 bases separating them. Germline CDR1 and CDR2: MDHEN and SYDVKM. The CDR3 loop spans 17 amino acids. In DNA form, the CDR3 reads TGTGCCAGCAGTTTGGGCGGGTGGGCCCCGGGCACCGGGGAGCTGTTTTTT. This translates into CASSLGGWAPGTGELFF.

This clonotype appeared a single time. The chain links TRBV5-6 to TRBJ2-5; D possibly corresponds to TRBD2 (5 bases). Germline CDR1 SGHDT, CDR2 YYEEEE. The V end lost 4 bases, the J end lost 5 bases, and 18 bases lay between the germline ends. The CDR3 spans 15 residues. The CDR3 loop is CASSPREGLGETQYF. In DNA form, the CDR3 reads TGTGCCAGCAGCCCTCGAGAGGGATTGGGGGAGACCCAGTACTTC.

This chain connects TRBV25-1 to TRBJ2-7; 8 bases agree with TRBD2. V trimming: 4 bases; J trimming: 5 bases; junction bases outside the gene matches: 7. The CDR3 sequence is 14 residues long. CDR1 is MGHDK and CDR2 is SYGVNS in the germline V gene. The DNA of the CDR3 is TGTGCCAGCAGTGCGGGAGGGCTAGCTAACGAGCAGTACTTC. This translates into CASSAGGLANEQYF.

The rearrangement uses TRBV20-1 and TRBJ2-7; 8 bases agree with TRBD2. The V gene end was trimmed by 5 bases and the J gene end by 5 bases; junction bases not matched to a gene: 8. CDR1 and CDR2 from the germline V gene are DFQATT and SNEGSKA (reference sequence). CDR3 length: 13 residues. CDR3 bases: TGCAGTGCTTCGCGGGGGGTGGCCGACGAGCAGTACTTC. Encoded protein: CSASRGVADEQYF.

The V gene is TRBV15, the J gene TRBJ2-3; no clear D gene. Germline V gives CDR1 LNHNV, CDR2 YYDKDF (reference sequence). The CDR3 extends over 13 amino acids. The V gene lost 0 bases and the J gene lost 5 bases, with 6 bases spanning the gap. The CDR3 sequence is CATSRDLEDTQYF. Written as DNA, the CDR3 is TGTGCCACCAGCAGAGATCTAGAAGATACGCAGTATTTT.

The V call is TRBV4-1, the J call TRBJ1-5, with D possibly matching TRBD1 (6 bases). CDR3 length equals 14 residues. V lost 5 bases and J lost 5, with 13 bases in between. Germline lookup yields CDR1 MGHRA and CDR2 YSYEKL. For the CDR3, the DNA is TGCGCCAGCAGCAACGGACAGTACGATCAGCCCCAGCATTTT. As protein: CASSNGQYDQPQHF.

This chain connects TRBV12-3 or TRBV12-4 to TRBJ1-1, with D hard to call. The length of the CDR3 is 16 residues. Between the trimmed V and J ends, which lost 5 bases and 7 bases, there was a span of 23 bases. The CDR3 DNA reads as TGTGCCAGCAGTCCAACCCCACCGTTGGCGGGCGGTGAAGCTTTCTTT. Its protein is CASSPTPPLAGGEAFF.

This chain connects TRBV28 to TRBJ2-1; possibly TRBD1 or TRBD2 for D (5 bases each). Germline V CDR1 and CDR2: MDHEN, SYDVKM. V was cut by 1 base and J by 10 bases, with 11 bases left in between. The CDR3 runs to 13 residues. In DNA, the CDR3 is TGTGCCAGCAGTTTATTTGAAGGGGACGAGCAGTTCTTC. Its translation: CASSLFEGDEQFF. The full variable domain, its missing parts supplied by reference TRBV28 and TRBJ2-1, is DVKVTQSSRYLVKRTGEKVFLECVQDMDHENMFWYRQDPGLGLRLIYFSYDVKMKEKGDIPEGYSVSREKKERFSLILESASTNQTSMYLCASSLFEGDEQFFGPGTRLTVL.

The chain has TRBV9 and TRBJ2-1; no clear D gene. Germline V gives CDR1 SGDLS, CDR2 YYNGEE. The CDR3 consists of 13 residues. V was clipped by 3 bases and J by 5 bases, with 9 bases between them. The CDR3 loop is CASSERRDNEQFF. In nucleotides, the CDR3 is TGTGCCAGCAGCGAAAGAAGGGACAATGAGCAGTTCTTC.

This chain links TRBV2 with TRBJ2-6, with D uncertain. Germline V gives CDR1 SNHLY, CDR2 FYNNEI. The CDR3 is made up of 15 amino acids. V was cut by 3 bases and J by 0 bases, with 6 bases left in between. CDR3 in amino acids: CASSDGLSGANVLTF. CDR3 DNA: TGTGCCAGCAGTGATGGTCTCTCTGGGGCCAACGTCCTGACTTTC.

The chain employs TRBV29-1 and TRBJ2-7, with D perhaps TRBD2 (6 bases). CDR1 is SQVTM, CDR2 ANQGSEA, per germline. The CDR3 has 14 amino acids. Trimming pared 6 bases from V and 0 bases from J, leaving 15 bases between. CDR3 bases: TGCAGCGTGGCCGGGACTTCCAGCTCCTACGAGCAGTACTTC. Protein sequence: CSVAGTSSSYEQYF.

This clonotype appeared a single time. The rearrangement links TRBV3-1 to TRBJ2-7; D is unclear. The CDR3 has 13 amino acids. V lost 1 base and J lost 5, with 9 bases in between. The V gene's germline CDR1 is LGHDT and CDR2 YNNKEL (reference sequence). As DNA, the CDR3 is TGTGCCAGCAGCCAAGGGCCCTTGAACGAGCAGTACTTC. Translation: CASSQGPLNEQYF.

The chain combines TRBV20-1 with TRBJ2-3; D is undetermined. CDR1 and CDR2 from the germline V gene are DFQATT and SNEGSKA (reference sequence). The V end lost 5 bases, the J end lost 3 bases, and 12 bases lay between the germline ends. This CDR3 is 13 amino acids long. The DNA of the CDR3 is TGCAGTGCTCGCGGCGCGGAAACAGATACGCAGTATTTT. Its protein is CSARGAETDTQYF.

This clonotype was observed once. The chain recombines TRBV7-2 with TRBJ2-1, with a possible D match to TRBD1 (5 bases). Between the trimmed V and J ends, which lost 5 bases and 7 bases, there was a span of 21 bases. The CDR3 consists of 16 residues. CDR1 is SGHTA, CDR2 FQGNSA, per germline. DNA for the CDR3: TGTGCCAGCAGCCCTCCCCCCGAGGCAGGGAAAAATGAGCAGTTCTTC. Its protein is CASSPPPEAGKNEQFF.

The CDR3 region is CACTGTGGQEQYF. The DNA of the CDR3 is TGTGCCTGCACCGGGACAGGGGGCCAAGAGCAGTACTTC. The chain joins TRBV30 to TRBJ2-7; 12 nucleotides agree with TRBD1. This CDR3 comprises 13 residues. V was pared by 6 bases and J by 7 bases, with 7 bases of the junction left unmatched. Germline lookup yields CDR1 GTSNPN and CDR2 SVGIG (reference sequence).

The rearrangement links TRBV28 to TRBJ2-3; D not certain. The CDR3 loop spans 13 amino acids. Germline CDR1 is MDHEN and CDR2 is SYDVKM. The V end lost 2 bases, the J end lost 7 bases, and 10 bases lay between the germline ends. CDR3 DNA: TGTGCCAGCAGTTTAGAACTGGGCTATACGCAGTATTTT. Amino acids: CASSLELGYTQYF. The full variable domain, completed using reference TRBV28 and TRBJ2-3, is DVKVTQSSRYLVKRTGEKVFLECVQDMDHENMFWYRQDPGLGLRLIYFSYDVKMKEKGDIPEGYSVSREKKERFSLILESASTNQTSMYLCASSLELGYTQYFGPGTRLTVL.